This TCR beta chain was identified during a study of blood T cell repertoires in COVID-19. Study context: Acute and convalescent COVID-19 specimens originated in the United States, Italy and Spain. Sample material is recorded as cDNA or gDNA derived from T cells, B-cell-depleted T cells, or PBMCs.

The CDR3 extends over 14 amino acids. The trim removed 7 bases at V and 3 bases at J, leaving 5 bases unmatched. The germline gives CDR1 MNHEY, CDR2 SVGAGI. TCRdb keeps only in-frame clones here, not all; method: immunoSEQ multiplex PCR. In the table there are roughly 140,000 clones, roughly 87% of which are singletons. This TCR came from a man aged 65 to 79 with acute or convalescent COVID-19. The chain carries TRBV6-5 and TRBJ2-7; 11 nucleotides match TRBD1. The sequenced material came from peripheral blood. This CDR3 reads CASKGDRGSYEQYF. The CDR3 nucleotides are TGTGCCAGCAAGGGGGACAGGGGGAGCTACGAGCAGTACTTC.